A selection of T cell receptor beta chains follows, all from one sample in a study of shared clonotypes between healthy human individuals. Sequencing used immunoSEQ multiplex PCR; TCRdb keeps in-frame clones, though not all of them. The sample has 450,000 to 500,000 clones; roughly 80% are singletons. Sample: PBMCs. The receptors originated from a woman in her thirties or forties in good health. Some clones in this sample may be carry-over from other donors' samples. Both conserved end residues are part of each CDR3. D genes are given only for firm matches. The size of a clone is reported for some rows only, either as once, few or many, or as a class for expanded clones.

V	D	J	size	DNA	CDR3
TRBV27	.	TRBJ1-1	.	TGTGCCAGCAGTTTATACTCAGGGGCCGGGGGAGCTTTCTTT	CASSLYSGAGGAFF
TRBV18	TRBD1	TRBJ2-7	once	TGTGCCAGCTCACCCGACAGGGGGCAGTACTTC	CASSPDRGQYF
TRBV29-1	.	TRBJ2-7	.	TGCAGCGTTGAAGGGGCCGGAGCCGAGCAGTACTTC	CSVEGAGAEQYF
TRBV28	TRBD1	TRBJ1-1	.	TGTGCCAGCAGTGCCCAGACAGGGGGCACTGAAGCTTTCTTT	CASSAQTGGTEAFF
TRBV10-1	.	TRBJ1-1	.	TGCGCCAGCTCCACAGGGCGCGGGACTGAAGCTTTCTTT	CASSTGRGTEAFF
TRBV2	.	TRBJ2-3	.	TGTGCCAGCAGTGTGGGAACAGATACGCAGTATTTT	CASSVGTDTQYF
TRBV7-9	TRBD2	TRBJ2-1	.	TGTGCCAGCAGATTAGGGCTAGCGGAGGCGAATGAGCAGTTCTTC	CASRLGLAEANEQFF
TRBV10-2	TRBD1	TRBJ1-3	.	TGCGCCAGCAGTACTACAGGGGGCTCTGGAAACACCATATATTTT	CASSTTGGSGNTIYF
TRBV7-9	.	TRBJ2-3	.	TGTGCCAGCAGCTTAGTGCGAACTAGCACAGATACGCAGTATTTT	CASSLVRTSTDTQYF
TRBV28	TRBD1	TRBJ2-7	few	TGTGCCAGCAGCCGAGCGGGACAGGGCCTCTACGAGCAGTACTTC	CASSRAGQGLYEQYF
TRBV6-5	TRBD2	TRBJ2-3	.	TGTGCCAGCAGTATTGGGACTAGGATTGGAAATACGCAGTATTTT	CASSIGTRIGNTQYF
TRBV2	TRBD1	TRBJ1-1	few	TGTGCCAGCGGACAGGGGGCCTTTAGGACTGAAGCTTTCTTT	CASGQGAFRTEAFF
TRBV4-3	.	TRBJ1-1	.	TGCGCCAGCAGCCAAGAAAGGCAGTCCTTGGAAACTTTCTTT	CASSQERQSLETFF
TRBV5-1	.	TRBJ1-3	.	TGCGCCAGCAGCCTACAGGGTCTTAACGGAAACACCATATATTTT	CASSLQGLNGNTIYF
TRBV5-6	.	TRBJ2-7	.	TGTGCCAGCAGCTTGCGGCCAGGCACCTTCTACGAGCAGTACTTC	CASSLRPGTFYEQYF